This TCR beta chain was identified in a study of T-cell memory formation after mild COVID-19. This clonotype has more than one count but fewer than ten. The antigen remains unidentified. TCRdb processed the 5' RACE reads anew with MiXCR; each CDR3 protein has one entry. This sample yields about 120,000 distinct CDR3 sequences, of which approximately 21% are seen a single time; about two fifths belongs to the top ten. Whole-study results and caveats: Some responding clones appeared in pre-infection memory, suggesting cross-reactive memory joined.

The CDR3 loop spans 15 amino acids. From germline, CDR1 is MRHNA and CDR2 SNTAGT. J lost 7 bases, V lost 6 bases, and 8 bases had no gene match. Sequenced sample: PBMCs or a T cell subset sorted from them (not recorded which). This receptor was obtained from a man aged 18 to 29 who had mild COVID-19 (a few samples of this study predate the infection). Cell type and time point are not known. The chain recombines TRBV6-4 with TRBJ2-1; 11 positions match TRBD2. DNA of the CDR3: TGTGCCAGCAGCGATAGCGGGGGGGCTTGGAATGAGCAGTTCTTC. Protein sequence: CASSDSGGAWNEQFF.